The clone carrying this TCR beta chain was seen a handful of times. Its antigen is as yet unknown. Primers used in a second PCR of roughly 7 to 12 cycles were a sample-barcoded 5' primer and a J-beta primer mix. Every sample returned 2.5 million or more CDR3-containing paired-end reads. TCRdb reprocessed the 5' RACE reads via MiXCR and lists one record per CDR3 protein. The sample comprises 1.5 million to 2 million distinct CDR3 sequences, around half of which are singletons, and approximately 2.1% rests with the top ten. The data belong to a study of blood T cells in healthy people across ages. Study results and caveats: With donor CMV status unknown, expanded clonotype changes were possibly confounded. Unsorted PBMCs prevented conclusive naive versus antigen-experienced comparison.

Germline values: CDR1 MDHEN, CDR2 SYDVKM. The CDR3 is 15 residues long. V was pared by 5 bases and J by 3 bases, with 13 bases between. Peripheral blood samples of around 9.3 milliliters were drawn from each donor. The sequence was collected from a woman aged 35 to 49 in good health. The chain has TRBV28 and TRBJ1-4; D may be TRBD1 (6 bases). Sequences were obtained from blood. The CDR3 loop is CASSGAGEANEKLFF. The CDR3 DNA is TGTGCCAGCAGTGGTGCAGGGGAGGCTAATGAAAAACTGTTTTTT.